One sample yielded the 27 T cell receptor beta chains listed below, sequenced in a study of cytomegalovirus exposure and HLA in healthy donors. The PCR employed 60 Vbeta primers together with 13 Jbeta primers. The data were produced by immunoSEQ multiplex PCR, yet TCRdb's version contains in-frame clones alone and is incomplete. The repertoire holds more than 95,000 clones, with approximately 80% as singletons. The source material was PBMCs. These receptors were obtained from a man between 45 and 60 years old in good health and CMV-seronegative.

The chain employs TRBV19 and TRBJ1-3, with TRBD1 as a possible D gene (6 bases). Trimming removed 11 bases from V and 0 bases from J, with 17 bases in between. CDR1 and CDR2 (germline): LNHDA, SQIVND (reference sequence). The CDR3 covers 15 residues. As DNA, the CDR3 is TGTGCCGTAGACCAAGGACAGATCTCTGGAAACACCATATATTTT. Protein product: CAVDQGQISGNTIYF.

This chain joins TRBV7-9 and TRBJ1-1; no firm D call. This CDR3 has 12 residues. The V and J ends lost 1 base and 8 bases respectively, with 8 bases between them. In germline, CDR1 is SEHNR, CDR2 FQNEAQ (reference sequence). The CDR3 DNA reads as TGTGCCAGCAGCTTAGTGCAGTCCGAAGCTTTCTTT. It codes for CASSLVQSEAFF.

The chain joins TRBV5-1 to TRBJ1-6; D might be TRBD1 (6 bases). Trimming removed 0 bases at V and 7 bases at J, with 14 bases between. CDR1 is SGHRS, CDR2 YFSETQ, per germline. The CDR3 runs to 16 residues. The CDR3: CASSLEMNRENSPLHF. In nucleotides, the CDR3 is TGCGCCAGCAGCTTGGAGATGAACAGGGAAAATTCACCCCTCCACTTT.

As DNA, the CDR3 is TGTGCCAGCAGTGTAGAGAATCAGCCCCAGCATTTT. Protein product: CASSVENQPQHF. J is TRBJ1-5 and V is TRBV2; D is undetermined. Germline V CDR1 and CDR2: SNHLY, FYNNEI. The CDR3 is 12 amino acids. V lost 4 bases and J 4 bases, leaving 5 bases between the germline ends.

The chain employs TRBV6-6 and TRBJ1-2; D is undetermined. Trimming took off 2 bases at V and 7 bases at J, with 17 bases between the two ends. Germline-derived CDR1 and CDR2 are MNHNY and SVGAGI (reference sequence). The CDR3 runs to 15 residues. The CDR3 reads CASSYMRVPTTGYTF. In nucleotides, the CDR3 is TGTGCCAGCAGTTACATGAGGGTTCCCACCACTGGCTACACCTTC.

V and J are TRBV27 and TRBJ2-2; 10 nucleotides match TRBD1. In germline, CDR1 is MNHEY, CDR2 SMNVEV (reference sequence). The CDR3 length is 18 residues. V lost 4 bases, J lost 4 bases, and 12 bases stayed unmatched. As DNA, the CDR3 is TGTGCCAGCAGTTCACCGACAGGGGGCGGGCGGAGCACCGGGGAGCTGTTTTTT. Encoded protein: CASSSPTGGGRSTGELFF.

The CDR3 DNA reads TGTGCCAGCAGTAACCCCGTGGGAGGGGTCTACGAGCAGTACTTC. Its translation: CASSNPVGGVYEQYF. The chain uses TRBV6-6 and TRBJ2-7; 7 nucleotides line up with TRBD2. Germline CDR1 reads MNHNY; CDR2 reads SVGAGI (reference sequence). Unmatched junction bases numbered 10, after V lost 5 bases and J lost 3 bases. The CDR3 is made up of 15 amino acids.

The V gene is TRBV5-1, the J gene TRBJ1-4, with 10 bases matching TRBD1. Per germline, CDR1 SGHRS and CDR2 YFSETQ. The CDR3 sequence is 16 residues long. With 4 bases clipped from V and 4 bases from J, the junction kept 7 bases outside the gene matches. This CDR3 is CASSPGTGAGNEKLFF. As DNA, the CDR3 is TGCGCCAGCAGCCCAGGGACAGGGGCTGGTAATGAAAAACTGTTTTTT.

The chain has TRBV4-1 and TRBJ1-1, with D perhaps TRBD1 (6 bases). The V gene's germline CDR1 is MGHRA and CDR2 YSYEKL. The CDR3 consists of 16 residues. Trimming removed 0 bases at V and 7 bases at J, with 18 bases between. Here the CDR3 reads CASSQDPGGPAGEAFF. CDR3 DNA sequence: TGCGCCAGCAGCCAAGATCCCGGGGGGCCAGCCGGTGAAGCTTTCTTT.

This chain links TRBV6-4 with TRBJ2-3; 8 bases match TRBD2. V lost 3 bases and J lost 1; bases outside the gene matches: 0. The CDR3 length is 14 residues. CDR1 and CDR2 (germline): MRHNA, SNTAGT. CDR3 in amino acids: CASSERGGTDTQYF. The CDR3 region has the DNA TGTGCCAGCAGTGAGCGGGGGGGCACAGATACGCAGTATTTT.

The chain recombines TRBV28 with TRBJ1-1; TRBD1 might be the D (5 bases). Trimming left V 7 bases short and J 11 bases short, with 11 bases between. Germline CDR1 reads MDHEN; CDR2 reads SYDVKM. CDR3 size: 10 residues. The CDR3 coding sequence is TGTGCCAGCATGGACACTAAGGCTTTCTTT. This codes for CASMDTKAFF.

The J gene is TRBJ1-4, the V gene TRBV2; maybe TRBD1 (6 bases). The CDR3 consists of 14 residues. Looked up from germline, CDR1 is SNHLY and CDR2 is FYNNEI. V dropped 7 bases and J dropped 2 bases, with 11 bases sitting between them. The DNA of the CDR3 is TGTGCCAGCATCTTGGACAGTACTAATGAAAAACTGTTTTTT. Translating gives CASILDSTNEKLFF.

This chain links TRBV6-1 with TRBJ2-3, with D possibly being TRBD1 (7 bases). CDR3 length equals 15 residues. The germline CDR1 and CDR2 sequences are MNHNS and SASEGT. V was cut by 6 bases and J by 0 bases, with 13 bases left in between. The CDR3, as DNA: TGTGCCAGCAGCGGTCAGGGGGGTAGCACAGATACGCAGTATTTT. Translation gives CASSGQGGSTDTQYF.

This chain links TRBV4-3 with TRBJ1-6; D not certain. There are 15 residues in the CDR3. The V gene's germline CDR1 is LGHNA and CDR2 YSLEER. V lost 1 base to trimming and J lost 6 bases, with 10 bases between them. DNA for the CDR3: TGCGCCAGCAGCCAAGCTGGGCAAATTAATTCACCCCTCCACTTT. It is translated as CASSQAGQINSPLHF.

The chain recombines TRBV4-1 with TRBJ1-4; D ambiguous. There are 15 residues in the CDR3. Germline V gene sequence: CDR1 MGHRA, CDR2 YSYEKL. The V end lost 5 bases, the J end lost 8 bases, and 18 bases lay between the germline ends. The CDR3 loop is CASSTPAEGYEKLFF. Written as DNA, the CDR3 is TGCGCCAGCAGCACCCCTGCCGAGGGTTACGAAAAACTGTTTTTT.

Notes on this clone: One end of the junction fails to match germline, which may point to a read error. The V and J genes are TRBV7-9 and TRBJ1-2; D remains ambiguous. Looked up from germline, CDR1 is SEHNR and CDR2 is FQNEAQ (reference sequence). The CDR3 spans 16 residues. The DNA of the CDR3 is TGTTCCAGCAGCAACACCGGACGACTAGGCTACTATGGCTACACCTTC. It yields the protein CSSSNTGRLGYYGYTF.

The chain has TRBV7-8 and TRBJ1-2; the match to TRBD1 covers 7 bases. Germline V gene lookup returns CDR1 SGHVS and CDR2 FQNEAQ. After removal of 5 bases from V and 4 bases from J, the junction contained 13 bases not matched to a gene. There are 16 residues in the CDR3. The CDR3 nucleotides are TGTGCCAGCAGCCCAACGGGACAGAATACCGCCTATGGCTACACCTTC. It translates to CASSPTGQNTAYGYTF.

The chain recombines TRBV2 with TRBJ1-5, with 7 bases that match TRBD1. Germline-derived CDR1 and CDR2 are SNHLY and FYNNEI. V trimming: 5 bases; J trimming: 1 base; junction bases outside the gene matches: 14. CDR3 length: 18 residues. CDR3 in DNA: TGTGCCAGCAGTTATAGCCTAACAGGGGACGAAAGCAATCAGCCCCAGCATTTT. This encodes CASSYSLTGDESNQPQHF.

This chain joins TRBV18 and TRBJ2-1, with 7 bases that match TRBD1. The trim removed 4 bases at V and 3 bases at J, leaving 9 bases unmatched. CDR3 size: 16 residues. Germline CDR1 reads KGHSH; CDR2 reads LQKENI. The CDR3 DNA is TGTGCCAGCTCACTGTTCCGGGACAGAGACTACAATGAGCAGTTCTTC. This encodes CASSLFRDRDYNEQFF.

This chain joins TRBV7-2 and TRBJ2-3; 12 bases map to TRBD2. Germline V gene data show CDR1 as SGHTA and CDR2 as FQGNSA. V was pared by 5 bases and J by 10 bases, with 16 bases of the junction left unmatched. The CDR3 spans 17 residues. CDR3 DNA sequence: TGTGCCAGCAGCCATACCCAAACTAGCGGGGGGCCCGGGGCGCAGTATTTT. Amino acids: CASSHTQTSGGPGAQYF.

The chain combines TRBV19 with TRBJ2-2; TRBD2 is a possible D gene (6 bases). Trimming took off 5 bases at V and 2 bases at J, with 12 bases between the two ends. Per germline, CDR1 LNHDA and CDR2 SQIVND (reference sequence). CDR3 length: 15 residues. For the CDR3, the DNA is TGTGCCAGTAGTGTGGAGGGAGGAAACACCGGGGAGCTGTTTTTT. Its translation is CASSVEGGNTGELFF.

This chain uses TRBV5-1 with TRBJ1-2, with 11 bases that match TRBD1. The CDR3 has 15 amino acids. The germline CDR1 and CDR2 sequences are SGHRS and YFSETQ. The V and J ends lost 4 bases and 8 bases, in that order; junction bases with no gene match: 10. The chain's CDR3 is CASSPDRGRTEGYTF. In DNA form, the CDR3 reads TGCGCCAGCAGCCCGGACAGGGGGCGCACAGAGGGCTACACCTTC.

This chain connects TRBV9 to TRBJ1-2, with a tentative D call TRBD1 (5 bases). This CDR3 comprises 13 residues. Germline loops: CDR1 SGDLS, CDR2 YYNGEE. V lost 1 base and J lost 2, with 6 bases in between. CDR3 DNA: TGTGCCAGCAGCGTAACAGGAAACTATGGCTACACCTTC. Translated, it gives CASSVTGNYGYTF. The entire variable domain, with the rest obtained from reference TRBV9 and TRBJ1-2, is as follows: DSGVTQTPKHLITATGQRVTLRCSPRSGDLSVYWYQQSLDQGLQFLIQYYNGEERAKGNILERFSAQQFPDLHSELNLSSLELGDSALYFCASSVTGNYGYTFGSGTRLTVV.

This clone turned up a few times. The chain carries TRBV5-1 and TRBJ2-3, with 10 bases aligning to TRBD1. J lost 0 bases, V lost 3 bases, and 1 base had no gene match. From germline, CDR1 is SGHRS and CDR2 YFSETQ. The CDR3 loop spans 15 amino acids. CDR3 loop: CASSWDRGSTDTQYF. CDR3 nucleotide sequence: TGCGCCAGCAGCTGGGACAGGGGAAGCACAGATACGCAGTATTTT.

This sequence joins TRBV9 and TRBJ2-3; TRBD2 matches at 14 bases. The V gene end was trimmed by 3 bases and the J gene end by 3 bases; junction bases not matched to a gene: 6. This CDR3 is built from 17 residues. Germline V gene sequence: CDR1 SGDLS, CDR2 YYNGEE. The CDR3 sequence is CASSDQGLAGVTDTQYF. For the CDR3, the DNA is TGTGCCAGCAGCGACCAGGGACTAGCGGGGGTAACAGATACGCAGTATTTT.

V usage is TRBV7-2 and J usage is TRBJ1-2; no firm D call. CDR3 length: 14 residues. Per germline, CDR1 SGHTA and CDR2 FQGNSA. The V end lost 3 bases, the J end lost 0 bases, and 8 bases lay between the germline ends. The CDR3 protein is CASSLTPANYGYTF. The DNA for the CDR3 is TGTGCCAGCAGCTTGACTCCAGCTAACTATGGCTACACCTTC.

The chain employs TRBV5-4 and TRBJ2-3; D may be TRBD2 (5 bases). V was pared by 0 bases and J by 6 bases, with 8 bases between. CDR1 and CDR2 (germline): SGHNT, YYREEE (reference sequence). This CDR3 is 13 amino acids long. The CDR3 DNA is TGTGCCAGCAGCTTGGCTGGCGGGGATACGCAGTATTTT. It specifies CASSLAGGDTQYF.